This is a list of T cell receptor beta chains from one sample in a study of lung T cells in sarcoidosis with Löfgren's syndrome. Using its own MiXCR run on the reads, TCRdb lists one record per CDR3 protein. Among around 9,300 distinct CDR3 sequences, roughly 20% were seen once, and the ten largest hold under 30%. The sequencing input was CD4+ T cells from bronchoalveolar lavage fluid. These receptors all stem from a human donor with sarcoidosis (Löfgren's syndrome or another form), or a control subject (not recorded which). Both conserved end residues are trimmed from each CDR3. Fields, in order: V gene, CDR3 protein.

>TRBV20-1
SAGQMAYEQY
>TRBV6-6
ASSYGSGGPYEQY
>TRBV7-2
ASSLGLAGRLEQY
>TRBV20-1
SARPDRGGQETQY
>TRBV6-1
ASARGGGDEQF
>TRBV11-2
ASSGKGTSVTNEQF
>TRBV5-1
ASNTGAVNTEAF
>TRBV5-5
ASSSRPGGSPEAF
>TRBV3-1
ASSQVANPESDTGELF
>TRBV18
ASSPDVPNTEAF
>TRBV11-2
ASSLGMGSNTEAF
>TRBV3-1
ASSQGGLATYNEQF
>TRBV20-1
SARDLAGGGHEQY
>TRBV27
ASSPFPGRQGARGYT
>TRBV6-1
ASSIVSGNQPQH
>TRBV7-2
ASSLSWGEKLF
>TRBV5-5
ASATGAANEQF
>TRBV9
ASSWGTGGGEQY
>TRBV4-1
ASSQNPGAGETQY
>TRBV7-2
ASSLVLSNQPQH
>TRBV12-5
ASGLGGGYTDTQY
>TRBV2
ASRAGSLAHSPLH
>TRBV19
ASTGNTEAF
>TRBV11-2
ASSLDQGHHPQY
>TRBV6-1
ASSGSFPDTQY
>TRBV6-1
ASSRTGVNEKLF
>TRBV7-9
ASSSTGGPAAF